One T cell receptor (beta chain) is described in this entry. V shed 3 bases and J shed 8 bases, with 13 bases lying between them. This CDR3 comprises 13 residues. Germline V gives CDR1 MGHDK, CDR2 SYGVNS. The sample belongs to a study of T cell repertoires in cytomegalovirus infection. TCRdb re-called the reads through MiXCR, storing one row per CDR3 protein. The profile shows some 700,000 distinct CDR3 sequences, 35% of them singletons. The sequence came from a human donor in good health (CMV status not recorded). Some clones in this sample may be carry-over from other donors' samples. Sequencing was carried out using PBMCs. This chain links TRBV25-1 with TRBJ1-1, with no clear D. The CDR3 is CASSDLGGSEAFF. The CDR3 DNA sequence: TGTGCCAGCAGTGACCTCGGTGGCTCGGAAGCTTTCTTT.